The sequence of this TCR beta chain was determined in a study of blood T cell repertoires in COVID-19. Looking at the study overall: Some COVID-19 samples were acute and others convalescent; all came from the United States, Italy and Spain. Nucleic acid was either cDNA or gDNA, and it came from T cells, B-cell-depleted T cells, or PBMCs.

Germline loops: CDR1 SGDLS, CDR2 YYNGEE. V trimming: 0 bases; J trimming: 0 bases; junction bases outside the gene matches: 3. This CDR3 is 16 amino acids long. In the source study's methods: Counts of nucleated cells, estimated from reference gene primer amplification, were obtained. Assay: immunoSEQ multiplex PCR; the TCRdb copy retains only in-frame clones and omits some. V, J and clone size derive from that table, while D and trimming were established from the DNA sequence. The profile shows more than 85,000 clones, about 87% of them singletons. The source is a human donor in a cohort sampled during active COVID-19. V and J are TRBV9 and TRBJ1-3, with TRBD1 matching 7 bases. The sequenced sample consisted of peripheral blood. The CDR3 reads CASSVGTGASGNTIYF. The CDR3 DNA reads TGTGCCAGCAGCGTAGGTACAGGGGCCTCTGGAAACACCATATATTTT.